This TCR beta chain comes out of a study of blood T cell repertoires in COVID-19. About the research overall: Spain, Italy and the United States supplied samples that represented acute and convalescent COVID-19. Nucleic acid was either cDNA or gDNA, and it came from T cells, B-cell-depleted T cells, or PBMCs.

V lost 0 bases and J lost 8; bases outside the gene matches: 6. This CDR3 comprises 16 residues. CDR1 and CDR2 (germline): SNHLY, FYNNEI. The authors' processing: The authors estimated nucleated cell counts from reference gene primer amplification. The assay was immunoSEQ multiplex PCR, and TCRdb's table has in-frame clones only and misses some. The V and J calls and the clone size are those of that table, but D and trimming were determined from the DNA. Of around 110,000 clones listed, about 80% are singletons. The chain uses TRBV2 and TRBJ1-6, with TRBD1 identical over 8 bases. The source is a man aged 65 to 85 with acute or convalescent COVID-19. Sequencing was done on a sample of peripheral blood. CDR3 sequence reads: CASSEARQGIYSPLHF. CDR3 nucleotide sequence: TGTGCCAGCAGTGAAGCCCGACAGGGGATTTATTCACCCCTCCACTTT.